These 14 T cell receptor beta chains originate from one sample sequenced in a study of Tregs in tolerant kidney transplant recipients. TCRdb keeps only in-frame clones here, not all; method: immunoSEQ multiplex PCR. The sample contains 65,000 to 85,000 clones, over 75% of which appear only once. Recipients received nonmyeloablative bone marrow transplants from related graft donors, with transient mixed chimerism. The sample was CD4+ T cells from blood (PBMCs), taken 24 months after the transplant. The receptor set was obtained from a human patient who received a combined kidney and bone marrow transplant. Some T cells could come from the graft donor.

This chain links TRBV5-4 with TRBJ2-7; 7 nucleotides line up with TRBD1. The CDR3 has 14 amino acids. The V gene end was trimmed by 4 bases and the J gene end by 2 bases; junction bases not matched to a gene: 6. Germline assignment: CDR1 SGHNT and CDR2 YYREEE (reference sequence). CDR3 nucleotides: TGTGCCAGCAGCGACCGGGACAGAGCCTACGAGCAGTACTTC. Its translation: CASSDRDRAYEQYF.

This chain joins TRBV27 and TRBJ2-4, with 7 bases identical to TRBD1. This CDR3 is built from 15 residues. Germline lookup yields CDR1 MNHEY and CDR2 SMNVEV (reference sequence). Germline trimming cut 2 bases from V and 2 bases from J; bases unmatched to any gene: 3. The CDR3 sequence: CASSLDRETKNIQYF. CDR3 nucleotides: TGTGCCAGCAGTTTAGACAGGGAAACCAAAAACATTCAGTACTTC.

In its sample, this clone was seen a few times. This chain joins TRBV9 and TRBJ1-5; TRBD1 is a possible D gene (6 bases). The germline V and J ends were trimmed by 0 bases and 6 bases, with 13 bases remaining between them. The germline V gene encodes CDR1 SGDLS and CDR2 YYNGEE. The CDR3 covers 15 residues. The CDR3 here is CASSVGWGGGQPQHF. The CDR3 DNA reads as TGTGCCAGCAGCGTAGGGTGGGGGGGCGGTCAGCCCCAGCATTTT. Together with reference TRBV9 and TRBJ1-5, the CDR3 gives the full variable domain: DSGVTQTPKHLITATGQRVTLRCSPRSGDLSVYWYQQSLDQGLQFLIQYYNGEERAKGNILERFSAQQFPDLHSELNLSSLELGDSALYFCASSVGWGGGQPQHFGDGTRLSIL.

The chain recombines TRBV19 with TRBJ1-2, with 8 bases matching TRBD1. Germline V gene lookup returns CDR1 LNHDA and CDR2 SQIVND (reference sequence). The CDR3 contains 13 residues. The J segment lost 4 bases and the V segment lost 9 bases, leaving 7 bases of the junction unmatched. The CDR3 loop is CASRGQARYGYTF. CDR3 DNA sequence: TGTGCCAGCCGGGGACAGGCGCGCTATGGCTACACCTTC. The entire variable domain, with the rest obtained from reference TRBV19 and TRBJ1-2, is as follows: DGGITQSPKYLFRKEGQNVTLSCEQNLNHDAMYWYRQDPGQGLRLIYYSQIVNDFQKGDIAEGYSVSREKKESFPLTVTSAQKNPTAFYLCASRGQARYGYTFGSGTRLTVV.

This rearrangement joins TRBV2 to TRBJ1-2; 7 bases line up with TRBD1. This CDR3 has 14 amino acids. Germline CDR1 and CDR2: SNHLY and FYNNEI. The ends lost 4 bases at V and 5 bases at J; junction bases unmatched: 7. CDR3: CASSGPARGYGYTF. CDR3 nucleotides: TGTGCCAGCAGTGGGCCGGCCAGGGGGTATGGCTACACCTTC.

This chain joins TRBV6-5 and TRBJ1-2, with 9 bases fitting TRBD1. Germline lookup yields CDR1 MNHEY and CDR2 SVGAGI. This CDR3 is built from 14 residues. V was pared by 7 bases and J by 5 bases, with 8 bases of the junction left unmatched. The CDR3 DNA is TGTGCCAGCACCCCGTGGGACAGGGAATATGGCTACACCTTC. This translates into CASTPWDREYGYTF.

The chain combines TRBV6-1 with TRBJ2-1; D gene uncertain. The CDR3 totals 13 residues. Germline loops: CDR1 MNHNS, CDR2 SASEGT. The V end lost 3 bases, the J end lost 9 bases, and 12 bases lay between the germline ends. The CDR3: CASSDRLVSEQFF. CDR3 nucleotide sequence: TGTGCCAGCAGTGACAGGTTGGTCAGTGAGCAGTTCTTC.

CDR3 coding DNA: TGTGCCAGCAGCTCGAATACACACCCCTACGAGCAGTACTTC. This gives the protein CASSSNTHPYEQYF. The V and J genes are TRBV5-8 and TRBJ2-7; D is unresolved. The CDR3 runs 14 residues. Trimming cost V 3 bases and J 2 bases, with 12 bases left between them. Germline loops: CDR1 SGHTS, CDR2 YDEGEE.

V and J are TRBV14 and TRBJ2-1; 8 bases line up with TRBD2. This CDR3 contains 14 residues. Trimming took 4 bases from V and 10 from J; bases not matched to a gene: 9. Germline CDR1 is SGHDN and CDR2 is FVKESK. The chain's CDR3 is CASSPLGRGGEQFF. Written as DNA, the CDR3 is TGTGCCAGCAGCCCCCTGGGACGCGGGGGGGAGCAGTTCTTC.

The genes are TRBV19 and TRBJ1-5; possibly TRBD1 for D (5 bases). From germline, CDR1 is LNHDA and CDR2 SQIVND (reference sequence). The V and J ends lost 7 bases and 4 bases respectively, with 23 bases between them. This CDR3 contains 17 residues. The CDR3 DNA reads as TGTGCCAGTACCATATTCTCCTCTGGGGCAGGGAATCAGCCCCAGCATTTT. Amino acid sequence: CASTIFSSGAGNQPQHF.

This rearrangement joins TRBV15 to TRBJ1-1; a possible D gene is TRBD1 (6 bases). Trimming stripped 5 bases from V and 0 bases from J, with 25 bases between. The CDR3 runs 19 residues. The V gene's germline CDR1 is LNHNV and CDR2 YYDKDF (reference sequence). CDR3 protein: CATSPYYRVNQRMNTEAFF. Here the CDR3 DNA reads TGTGCCACCAGCCCATACTACAGGGTTAATCAACGGATGAACACTGAAGCTTTCTTT.

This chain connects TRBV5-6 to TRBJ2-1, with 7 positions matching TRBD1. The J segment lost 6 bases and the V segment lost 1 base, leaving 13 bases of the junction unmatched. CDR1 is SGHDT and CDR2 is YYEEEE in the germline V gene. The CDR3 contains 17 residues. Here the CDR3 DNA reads TGTGCCAGCAGCTTGCCGAGGGGGCAGGGGCTGTGCAATGAGCAGTTCTTC. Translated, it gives CASSLPRGQGLCNEQFF.

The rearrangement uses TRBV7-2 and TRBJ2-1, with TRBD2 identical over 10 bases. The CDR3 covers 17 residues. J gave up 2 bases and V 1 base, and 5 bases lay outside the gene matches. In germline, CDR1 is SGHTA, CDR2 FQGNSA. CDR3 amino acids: CASSLVSLAGAYNEQFF. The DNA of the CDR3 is TGTGCCAGCAGCTTAGTTAGTCTAGCGGGAGCCTACAATGAGCAGTTCTTC.

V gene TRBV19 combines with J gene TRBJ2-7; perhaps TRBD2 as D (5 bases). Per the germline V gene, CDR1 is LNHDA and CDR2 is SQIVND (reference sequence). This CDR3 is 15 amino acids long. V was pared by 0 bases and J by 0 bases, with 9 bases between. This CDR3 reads CASSIESGLSYEQYF. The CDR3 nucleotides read TGTGCCAGTAGTATAGAAAGCGGACTCTCCTACGAGCAGTACTTC.